The present TCR beta chain was sequenced within a study of identical twins. The J segment lost 4 bases and the V segment lost 5 bases, leaving 6 bases of the junction unmatched. The CDR3 consists of 14 residues. Per the germline V gene, CDR1 is DFQATT and CDR2 is SNEGSKA (reference sequence). TCRdb processed the 5' RACE reads anew with MiXCR; each CDR3 protein has one entry. This sample yields 450,000 or so distinct CDR3 sequences, of which 20% to 30% are seen a single time; 2.9% belongs to the top ten. These data were also filed under a second study, of T cells expressing NK-cell markers.

The TCR comes from a woman aged 18-30 years in good health. The genes are TRBV20-1 and TRBJ2-1; TRBD2 agrees at 9 bases. The material sequenced was CD4+ T cells sorted from blood. Here the CDR3 DNA reads TGCAGTGCTTTGAGCGGGAGGTCTTACAATGAGCAGTTCTTC. It is translated as CSALSGRSYNEQFF.